The next 13 T cell receptor beta chains were all read from a single sample in a study of technical replicates of blood from four donors. Only in-frame clones appear in the TCRdb table, and some are missing; sequencing was by immunoSEQ multiplex PCR. Of 65,000 to 80,000 clones in the sample, 95% to 98% were seen once. The sequenced sample was T cells isolated from PBMCs. The receptors come from a human donor in good health.

This chain connects TRBV7-9 to TRBJ1-3, with a weak D call TRBD1 (6 bases). Germline assignment: CDR1 SEHNR and CDR2 FQNEAQ (reference sequence). This CDR3 contains 14 residues. The V gene lost 0 bases and the J gene lost 8 bases, with 11 bases spanning the gap. CDR3 loop: CASSLAKWGHTIYF. CDR3 nucleotides: TGTGCCAGCAGCTTAGCTAAATGGGGGCACACCATATATTTT.

As DNA, the CDR3 is TGCAGCGCGTTGGGGGGAGAGAACTATGGCTACACCTTC. Encoded protein: CSALGGENYGYTF. The chain links TRBV29-1 to TRBJ1-2; a weak D match, TRBD1 (5 bases). Looked up from germline, CDR1 is SQVTM and CDR2 is ANQGSEA. V lost 7 bases and J 2 bases, leaving 14 bases between the germline ends. The CDR3 loop spans 13 amino acids.

The chain employs TRBV19 and TRBJ2-5; TRBD1 matches at 7 bases. The CDR3 is 15 residues long. Germline-derived CDR1 and CDR2 are LNHDA and SQIVND (reference sequence). With V trimmed by 1 base and J by 5 bases, 7 bases remained unmatched. The CDR3 DNA reads TGTGCCAGTAGTATAGGACAGGGAGAGTGGGAGACCCAGTACTTC. It encodes CASSIGQGEWETQYF.

The chain carries TRBV5-5 and TRBJ1-5, with D possibly TRBD1 on 6 matching bases. Looked up from germline, CDR1 is SGHKS and CDR2 is YYEKEE (reference sequence). This CDR3 is 15 amino acids long. V lost 3 bases, J lost 3 bases, and 13 bases lay in between. The CDR3 protein is CASSSGQQPNQPQHF. The CDR3 region has the DNA TGTGCCAGCAGCTCCGGACAGCAGCCCAATCAGCCCCAGCATTTT.

The V gene is TRBV29-1, the J gene TRBJ2-4; TRBD2 aligns across 11 bases. Germline V gene sequence: CDR1 SQVTM, CDR2 ANQGSEA. This CDR3 contains 15 residues. V shed 4 bases and J 4 bases; nucleotides not matched to a gene: 6. This chain's CDR3 is CSVVFWTSGKNIQYF. CDR3 sequence (DNA): TGCAGCGTTGTCTTCTGGACTAGCGGGAAAAACATTCAGTACTTC.

The chain employs TRBV30 and TRBJ2-7; 9 nucleotides agree with TRBD2. Trimming at V came to 0 bases and at J to 9 bases, leaving 12 bases not matched to a gene. CDR1 and CDR2 (germline): GTSNPN, SVGIG (reference sequence). This CDR3 is built from 15 residues. The CDR3 bases are TGTGCCTGGAGTGTACTGCGGGAGGGCCTCATAGGGCAGTACTTC. Protein: CAWSVLREGLIGQYF.

This chain joins TRBV11-2 and TRBJ1-1; possible D gene TRBD1, 5 bases. The germline CDR1 and CDR2 sequences are SGHAT and FQNNGV. This CDR3 contains 14 residues. V dropped 3 bases and J dropped 6 bases, with 14 bases sitting between them. As DNA, the CDR3 is TGTGCCAGCAGCTTCCAGGGTCCTATTTCTGAAGCTTTCTTT. Its translation is CASSFQGPISEAFF.

The chain joins TRBV5-5 to TRBJ2-1; TRBD2 agrees at 9 bases. Germline values: CDR1 SGHKS, CDR2 YYEKEE (reference sequence). After removal of 4 bases from V and 7 bases from J, the junction contained 9 bases not matched to a gene. This CDR3 is built from 15 residues. This chain's CDR3 is CASSPNSGSRNEQFF. CDR3 bases: TGTGCCAGCAGCCCCAATAGCGGGAGTAGGAATGAGCAGTTCTTC.

The rearrangement uses TRBV19 and TRBJ2-3; 7 bases map to TRBD2. Germline V gene sequence: CDR1 LNHDA, CDR2 SQIVND (reference sequence). The junction had 4 bases not matched to a gene; V was cut back by 7 bases and J by 3 bases. The CDR3 sequence is 13 residues long. The CDR3 DNA reads as TGTGCCAGTACAGCGGGAAAGACAGATACGCAGTATTTT. It translates to CASTAGKTDTQYF.

This clone was picked up one time. The CDR3 sequence: CASSGTGTFMNTEAFF. The CDR3 DNA reads as TGTGCCAGCAGTGGTACCGGGACATTCATGAACACTGAAGCTTTCTTT. This chain uses TRBV2 with TRBJ1-1, with a possible D match to TRBD1 (6 bases). The CDR3 contains 16 residues. CDR1 and CDR2 (germline): SNHLY, FYNNEI. The V end lost 4 bases, the J end lost 0 bases, and 15 bases lay between the germline ends. Complete variable domain (other parts from reference TRBV2 and TRBJ1-1): EPEVTQTPSHQVTQMGQEVILRCVPISNHLYFYWYRQILGQKVEFLVSFYNNEISEKSEIFDDQFSVERPDGSNFTLKIRSTKLEDSAMYFCASSGTGTFMNTEAFFGQGTRLTVV.

In DNA, the CDR3 is TGTGCCAGTAGCTTTCGGACTGAAGCTTTCTTT. This gives the protein CASSFRTEAFF. This rearrangement joins TRBV19 to TRBJ1-1; no clear D. Trimming cost V 6 bases and J 5 bases, with 7 bases left between them. The CDR3 is 11 residues long. CDR1 LNHDA and CDR2 SQIVND come from the germline V gene (reference sequence).

The rearrangement uses TRBV18 and TRBJ1-1; D unresolved. The CDR3 is made up of 14 amino acids. V lost 3 bases, J lost 8 bases, and 16 bases lay in between. Per the germline V gene, CDR1 is KGHSH and CDR2 is LQKENI. CDR3: CASSPEQFFEEAFF. CDR3 DNA: TGTGCCAGCTCACCGGAACAGTTTTTCGAGGAAGCTTTCTTT.

V usage is TRBV25-1 and J usage is TRBJ1-4; no reliable D call. The CDR3 runs 14 residues. V dropped 1 base and J dropped 5 bases, with 8 bases sitting between them. Looked up from germline, CDR1 is MGHDK and CDR2 is SYGVNS. CDR3 DNA sequence: TGTGCCAGCAGTGAATTGGGCCTAAATGAAAAACTGTTTTTT. Its protein product is CASSELGLNEKLFF.